The clone carrying this T cell receptor (beta chain) was recorded once. V was clipped by 5 bases and J by 1 base; unmatched bases: 4. The CDR3 sequence is 15 residues long. Germline loops: CDR1 SGHTA, CDR2 FQGTGA. Repertoires were generated with immunoSEQ multiplex PCR, while TCRdb's copy carries only in-frame clones and drops some. The sample has about 54,000 clones, about 83% seen once. These data originate in a study of OX40 agonist ivuxolimab in advanced cancers. Study context: The dose-escalation cohort had hepatocellular carcinoma, melanoma, renal cell or head and neck cancer.

This clonotype was obtained from an adult with an advanced solid tumor such as melanoma, head and neck, liver or kidney cancer. The sequencing used CD4+ or CD8+ T cells sorted from blood, collected in a trial of the OX40 agonist ivuxolimab. The J gene is TRBJ2-2, the V gene TRBV7-3; 7 nucleotides match TRBD1. The CDR3 protein is CASSDRTGNTGELFF. The CDR3 region has the DNA TGTGCCAGCAGCGACAGGACAGGGAACACCGGGGAGCTGTTTTTT.